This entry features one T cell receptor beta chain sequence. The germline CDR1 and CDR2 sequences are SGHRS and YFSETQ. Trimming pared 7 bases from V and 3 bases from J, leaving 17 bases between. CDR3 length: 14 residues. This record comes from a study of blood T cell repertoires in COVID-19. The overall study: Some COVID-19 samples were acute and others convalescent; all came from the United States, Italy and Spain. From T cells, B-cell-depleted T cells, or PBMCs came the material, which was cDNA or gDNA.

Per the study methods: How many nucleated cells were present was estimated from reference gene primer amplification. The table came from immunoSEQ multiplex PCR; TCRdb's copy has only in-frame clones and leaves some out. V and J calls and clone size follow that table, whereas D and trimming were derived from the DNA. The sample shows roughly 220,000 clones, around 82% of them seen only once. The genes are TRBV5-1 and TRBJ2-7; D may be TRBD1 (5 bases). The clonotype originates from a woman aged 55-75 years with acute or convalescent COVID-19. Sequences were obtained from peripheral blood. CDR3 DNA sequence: TGCGCCAGCTCGAATCTCCAGGGTAACTACGAGCAGTACTTC. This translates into CASSNLQGNYEQYF.